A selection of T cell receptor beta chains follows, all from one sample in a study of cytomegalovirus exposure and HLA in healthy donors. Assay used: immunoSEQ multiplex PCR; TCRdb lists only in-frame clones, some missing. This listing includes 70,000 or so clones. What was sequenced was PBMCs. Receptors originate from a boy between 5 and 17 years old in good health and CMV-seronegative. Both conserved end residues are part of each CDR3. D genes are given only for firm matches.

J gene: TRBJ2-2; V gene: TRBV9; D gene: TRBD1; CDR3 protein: CASSPVGQANTGELFF; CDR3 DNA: TGTGCCAGCAGCCCGGTAGGACAGGCGAACACCGGGGAGCTGTTTTTT
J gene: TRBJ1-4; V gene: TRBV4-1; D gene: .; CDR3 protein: CASSHPREKLFF; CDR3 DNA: TGCGCCAGCAGCCACCCGAGAGAAAAACTGTTTTTT
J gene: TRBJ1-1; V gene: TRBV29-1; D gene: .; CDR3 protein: CSGNREMNTEAFF; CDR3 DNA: TGCAGCGGAAACAGGGAGATGAACACTGAAGCTTTCTTT
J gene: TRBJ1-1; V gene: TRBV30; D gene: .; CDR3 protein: CAWKNQGNPEAFF; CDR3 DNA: TGTGCCTGGAAGAATCAGGGAAATCCTGAAGCTTTCTTT
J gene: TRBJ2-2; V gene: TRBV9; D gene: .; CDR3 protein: CASSPETGELFF; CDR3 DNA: TGTGCCAGCAGCCCGGAGACCGGGGAGCTGTTTTTT
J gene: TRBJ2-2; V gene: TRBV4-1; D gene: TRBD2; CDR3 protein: CASSPGTSVSGELFF; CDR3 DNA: TGCGCCAGCAGCCCCGGGACTAGCGTTTCCGGGGAGCTGTTTTTT
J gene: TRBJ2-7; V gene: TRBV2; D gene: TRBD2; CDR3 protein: CASSFSGGADEQYF; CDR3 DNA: TGTGCCAGCAGTTTTAGCGGGGGGGCCGACGAGCAGTACTTC
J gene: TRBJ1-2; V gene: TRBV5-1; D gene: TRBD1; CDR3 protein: CASSLTQGAGYGYTF; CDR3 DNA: TGCGCCAGCAGCTTGACACAGGGGGCAGGCTATGGCTACACCTTC
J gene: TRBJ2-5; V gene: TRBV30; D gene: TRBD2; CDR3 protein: CAWSPTSGAGGTQYF; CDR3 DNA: TGTGCCTGGAGCCCAACTAGCGGGGCTGGGGGGACCCAGTACTTC
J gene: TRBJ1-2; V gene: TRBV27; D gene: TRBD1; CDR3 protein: CASSFLQGAGGYTF; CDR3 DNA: TGTGCCAGCAGTTTCCTTCAGGGGGCTGGGGGCTACACCTTC
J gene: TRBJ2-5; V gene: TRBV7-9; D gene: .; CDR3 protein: CASSRDSEIGETQYF; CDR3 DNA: TGTGCCAGCAGCAGAGATAGCGAGATCGGTGAGACCCAGTACTTC
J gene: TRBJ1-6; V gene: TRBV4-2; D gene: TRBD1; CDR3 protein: CASSQPNRDRGSPLHF; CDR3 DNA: TGTGCCAGCAGCCAACCCAACCGGGACAGGGGTTCACCCCTCCACTTT
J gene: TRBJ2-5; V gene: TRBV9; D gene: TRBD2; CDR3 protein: CASSVGVGTGGETQYF; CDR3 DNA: TGTGCCAGCAGCGTAGGGGTGGGCACGGGAGGGGAGACCCAGTACTTC
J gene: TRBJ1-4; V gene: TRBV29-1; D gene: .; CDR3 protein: CSVLAGNEKLFF; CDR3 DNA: TGCAGCGTTCTCGCAGGAAATGAAAAACTGTTTTTT
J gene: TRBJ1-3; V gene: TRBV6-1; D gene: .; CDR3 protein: CASSLDPGGNTIYF; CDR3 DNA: TGTGCCAGCAGCCTAGACCCGGGTGGAAACACCATATATTTT
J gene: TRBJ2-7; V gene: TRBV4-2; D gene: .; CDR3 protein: CASSQQTQGGYEQYF; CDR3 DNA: TGTGCCAGCAGCCAACAAACCCAGGGTGGCTACGAGCAGTACTTC
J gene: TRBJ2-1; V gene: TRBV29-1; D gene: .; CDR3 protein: CSVGRGDVNNEQFF; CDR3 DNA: TGCAGCGTTGGTCGCGGGGACGTTAACAATGAGCAGTTCTTC
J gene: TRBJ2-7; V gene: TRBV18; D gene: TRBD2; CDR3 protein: CASSPPTAQGGPRSSYEQYF; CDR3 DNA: TGTGCCAGCTCACCACCGACAGCGCAGGGAGGGCCCCGAAGCTCCTACGAGCAGTACTTC
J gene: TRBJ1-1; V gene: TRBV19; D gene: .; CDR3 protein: CASTWGGTEAFF; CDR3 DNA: TGTGCCAGTACATGGGGGGGGACTGAAGCTTTCTTT
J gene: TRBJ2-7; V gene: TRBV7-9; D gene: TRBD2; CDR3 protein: CASSPRTSGNPYEQYF; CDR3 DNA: TGTGCCAGCAGCCCGCGGACTAGCGGGAACCCCTACGAGCAGTACTTC
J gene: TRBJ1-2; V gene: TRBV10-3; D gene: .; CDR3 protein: CAISGTGLGYGYTF; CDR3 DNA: TGTGCCATCAGTGGAACAGGGCTAGGATATGGCTACACCTTC
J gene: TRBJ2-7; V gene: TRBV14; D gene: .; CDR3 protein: CASSQEVRGARAEQYF; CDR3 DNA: TGTGCCAGCAGCCAAGAAGTCCGGGGAGCCCGCGCCGAGCAGTACTTC
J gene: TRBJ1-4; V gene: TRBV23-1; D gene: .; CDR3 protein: CASSQGSGRDTATNEKLFF; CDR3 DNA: TGCGCCAGCAGTCAAGGATCAGGGAGGGATACCGCAACTAATGAAAAACTGTTTTTT
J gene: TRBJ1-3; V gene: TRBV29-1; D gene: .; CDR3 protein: CSVTAQGSGNTIYF; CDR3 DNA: TGCAGCGTCACAGCGCAGGGTTCTGGAAACACCATATATTTT
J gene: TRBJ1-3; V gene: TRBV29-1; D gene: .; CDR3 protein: CSVQTPKRSGNTIYF; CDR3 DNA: TGCAGCGTTCAAACGCCAAAGAGGTCCGGAAACACCATATATTTT
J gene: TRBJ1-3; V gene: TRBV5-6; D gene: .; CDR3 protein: CASSLTGTLLPDTIYF; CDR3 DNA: TGTGCCAGCAGCCTGACCGGGACTTTACTCCCTGACACCATATATTTT
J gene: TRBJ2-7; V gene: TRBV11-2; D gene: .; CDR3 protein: CASRLNYEQYF; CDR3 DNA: TGTGCCAGCAGACTAAACTACGAGCAGTACTTC
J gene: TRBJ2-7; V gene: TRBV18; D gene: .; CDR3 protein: CASSPNQGGEQYF; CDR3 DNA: TGTGCCAGCTCACCCAATCAGGGAGGAGAGCAGTACTTC
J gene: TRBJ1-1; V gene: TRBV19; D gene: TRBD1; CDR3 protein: CASSLTQGGYVAEAFF; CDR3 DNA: TGTGCCAGTAGTCTGACGCAAGGGGGCTACGTCGCTGAAGCTTTCTTT
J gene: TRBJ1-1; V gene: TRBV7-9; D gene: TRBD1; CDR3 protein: CASSDRGQMNTEAFF; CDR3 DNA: TGTGCCAGCAGCGACCGGGGACAGATGAACACTGAAGCTTTCTTT
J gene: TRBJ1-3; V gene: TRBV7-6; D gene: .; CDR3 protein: CASSLYRDGNTIYF; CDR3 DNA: TGTGCCAGCAGCTTATACAGGGACGGGAACACCATATATTTT
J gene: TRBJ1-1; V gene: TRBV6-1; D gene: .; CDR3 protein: CASSAGSNTEAFF; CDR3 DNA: TGTGCCAGCTCTGCGGGGAGTAACACTGAAGCTTTCTTT
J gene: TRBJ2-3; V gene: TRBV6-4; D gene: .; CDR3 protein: CASSDSTTDTQYF; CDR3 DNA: TGTGCCAGCAGTGACTCGACTACAGATACGCAGTATTTT
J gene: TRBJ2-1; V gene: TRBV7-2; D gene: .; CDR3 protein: CASSTTSGHLYNEQFF; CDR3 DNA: TGTGCCAGCAGCACCACCTCGGGACACCTTTACAATGAGCAGTTCTTC
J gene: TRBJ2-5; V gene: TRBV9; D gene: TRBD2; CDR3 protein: CASSVGLAGEQTQETQYF; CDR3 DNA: TGTGCCAGCAGCGTAGGACTAGCGGGGGAGCAGACCCAAGAGACCCAGTACTTC
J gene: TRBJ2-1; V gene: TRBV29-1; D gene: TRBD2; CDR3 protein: CSVERPSQILAGGGEQFF; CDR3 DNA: TGCAGCGTTGAGAGGCCCTCTCAAATACTAGCGGGAGGGGGAGAGCAGTTCTTC
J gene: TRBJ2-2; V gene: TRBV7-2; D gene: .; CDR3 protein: CASSSEPRRAGELFF; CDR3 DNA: .
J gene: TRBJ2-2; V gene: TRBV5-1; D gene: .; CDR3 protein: CASRTGHNTGELFF; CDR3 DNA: TGCGCCAGCAGGACGGGACACAACACCGGGGAGCTGTTTTTT
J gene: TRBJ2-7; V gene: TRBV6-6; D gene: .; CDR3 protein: CASTPSGENEQYF; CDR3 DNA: TGTGCCAGCACCCCGTCAGGGGAAAACGAGCAGTACTTC
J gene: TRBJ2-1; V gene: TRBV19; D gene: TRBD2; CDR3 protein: CASKLAGTYNEQFF; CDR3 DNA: TGTGCCAGTAAACTAGCGGGTACCTACAATGAGCAGTTCTTC
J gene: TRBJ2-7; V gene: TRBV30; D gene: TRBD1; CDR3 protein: CAWRTGTGVNEQYF; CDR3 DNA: TGTGCCTGGAGGACCGGGACAGGGGTCAACGAGCAGTACTTC
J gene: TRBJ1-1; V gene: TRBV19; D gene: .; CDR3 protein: CASSTGVAMEAFF; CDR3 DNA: TGTGCCAGTAGTACAGGGGTGGCTATGGAAGCTTTCTTT
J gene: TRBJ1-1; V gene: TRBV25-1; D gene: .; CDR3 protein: CASSVTAKNTEAFF; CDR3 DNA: TGTGCCAGCAGTGTTACAGCTAAGAACACTGAAGCTTTCTTT
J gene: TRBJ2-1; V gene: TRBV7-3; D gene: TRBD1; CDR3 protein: CASSFSPGQGWNEQFF; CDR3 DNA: TGTGCCAGCAGCTTCTCTCCGGGACAGGGTTGGAATGAGCAGTTCTTC
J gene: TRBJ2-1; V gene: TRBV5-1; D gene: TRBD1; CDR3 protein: CASSLFFQAPGQGVNEQFF; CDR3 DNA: TGCGCCAGCAGCTTGTTTTTCCAAGCCCCGGGACAGGGGGTCAATGAGCAGTTCTTC
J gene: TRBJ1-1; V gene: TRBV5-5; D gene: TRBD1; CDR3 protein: CASSLTGAAAMNTEAFF; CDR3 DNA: TGTGCCAGCAGCTTGACAGGGGCGGCCGCTATGAACACTGAAGCTTTCTTT
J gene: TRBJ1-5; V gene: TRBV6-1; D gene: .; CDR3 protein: CASSEDGGNQPQHF; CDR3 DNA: TGTGCCAGCAGTGAAGATGGAGGGAATCAGCCCCAGCATTTT
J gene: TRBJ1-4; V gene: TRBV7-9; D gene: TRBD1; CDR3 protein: CASSESGPGQLRANEKLFF; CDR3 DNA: TGTGCCAGCAGCGAGTCCGGGCCGGGACAGCTGCGGGCTAATGAAAAACTGTTTTTT
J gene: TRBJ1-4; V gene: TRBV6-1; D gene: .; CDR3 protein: CASVKSGGNEKLFF; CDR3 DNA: TGTGCCAGCGTCAAATCCGGGGGTAATGAAAAACTGTTTTTT
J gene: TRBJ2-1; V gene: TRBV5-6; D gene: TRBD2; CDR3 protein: CASSSRAGAYNEQFF; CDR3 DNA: TGTGCCAGCAGCTCTCGAGCGGGGGCCTACAATGAGCAGTTCTTC
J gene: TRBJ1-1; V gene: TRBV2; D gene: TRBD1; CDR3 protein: CASTRDRNTEAFF; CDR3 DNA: TGTGCCAGCACCCGGGACAGGAACACTGAAGCTTTCTTT
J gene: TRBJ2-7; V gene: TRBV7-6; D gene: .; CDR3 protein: CASSLGRGEQYF; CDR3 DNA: TGTGCCAGCAGCTTAGGCCGGGGGGAGCAGTACTTC
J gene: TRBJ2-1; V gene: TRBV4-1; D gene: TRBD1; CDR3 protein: CASSHPGQGVAEQFF; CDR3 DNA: TGCGCCAGCAGCCACCCGGGACAGGGGGTCGCGGAGCAGTTCTTC